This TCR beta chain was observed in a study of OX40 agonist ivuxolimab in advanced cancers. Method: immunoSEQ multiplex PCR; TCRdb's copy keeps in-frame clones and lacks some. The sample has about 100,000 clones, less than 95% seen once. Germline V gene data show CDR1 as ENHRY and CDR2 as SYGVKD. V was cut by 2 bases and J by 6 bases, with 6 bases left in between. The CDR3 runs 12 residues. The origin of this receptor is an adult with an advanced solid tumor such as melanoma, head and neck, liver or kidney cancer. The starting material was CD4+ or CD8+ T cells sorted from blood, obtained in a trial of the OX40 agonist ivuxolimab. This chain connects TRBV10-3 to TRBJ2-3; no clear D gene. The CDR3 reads CAISEGSDTQYF. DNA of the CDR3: TGTGCCATCAGTGAGGGGTCGGATACGCAGTATTTT.